These T cell receptor beta chains were read from a single sample in a study of response to subunit inactivated influenza vaccine. From the RT-PCR reads, TCRdb called clonotypes with MiXCR, one entry per CDR3 protein. The table includes roughly 700,000 distinct CDR3 sequences, 15% to 18% detected once. The material was PBMCs from blood, obtained less than 13 days after vaccination. All receptors derive from a man in his fifties who received an inactivated influenza vaccine. Each CDR3 is given with its conserved first and last residue. Fields, in order: D gene, CDR3 length, J gene, V gene, clone size, CDR3 protein, CDR3 DNA. A D gene is named only where the DNA matches it firmly. Clone size is shown for a subset of rows, as once, few, many or a class of expanded clone.

>NA|14|TRBJ2-3|TRBV28|few
CASTSGSHTDTQYF
TGTGCCAGCACATCCGGGAGCCACACAGATACGCAGTATTTT
>NA|13|TRBJ2-3|TRBV7-9|NA
CASSSPTPNTQYF
TGTGCCAGCAGCTCACCTACACCGAATACGCAGTATTTT
>TRBD1|16|TRBJ2-5|TRBV27|NA
CASSRWTDRGGETQYF
TGTGCCAGCAGTCGATGGACTGACAGGGGTGGAGAGACCCAGTACTTC
>NA|15|TRBJ1-5|TRBV27|many
CASSPGTGNNQPQHF
TGTGCCAGCAGTCCGGGGACGGGGAACAATCAGCCCCAGCATTTT
>TRBD1|17|TRBJ2-1|TRBV19|NA
CASSINEGQGWVDEQFF
TGTGCCAGTAGTATAAACGAGGGACAGGGGTGGGTCGATGAGCAGTTCTTC
>TRBD1|16|TRBJ2-2|TRBV29-1|few
CSVVTGGFQGTGELFF
TGCAGCGTTGTAACAGGGGGCTTTCAAGGCACCGGGGAGCTGTTTTTT
>TRBD1|16|TRBJ2-5|TRBV19|few
CASSAGEGGSQETQYF
TGTGCCAGTAGTGCCGGGGAAGGGGGCTCCCAAGAGACCCAGTACTTC
>TRBD2|15|TRBJ2-7|TRBV6-2/TRBV6-3|NA
CASSSPTSGSYEQYF
TGTGCCAGCAGTTCTCCGACTAGCGGGAGCTACGAGCAGTACTTC
>NA|11|TRBJ2-1|TRBV29-1|NA
CSVGDSNEQFF
TGCAGCGTTGGTGACAGCAATGAGCAGTTCTTC
>NA|14|TRBJ2-3|TRBV2|few
CASKPGGPTDTQYF
TGTGCCAGCAAGCCAGGGGGGCCCACAGATACGCAGTATTTT
>NA|16|TRBJ2-2|TRBV6-5|NA
CASSSQERFSTGELFF
TGTGCCAGCAGTTCCCAAGAGCGCTTCAGCACCGGGGAGCTGTTTTTT
>NA|15|TRBJ1-1|TRBV7-2|NA
CASSPRRGLNTEAFF
TGTGCCAGCAGCCCCCGGCGGGGTCTGAACACTGAAGCTTTCTTT
>NA|17|TRBJ2-1|TRBV19|few
CASSPTIRDGSYNEQFF
TGTGCCAGTAGCCCAACAATCAGGGACGGCTCCTACAATGAGCAGTTCTTC
>NA|13|TRBJ2-7|TRBV29-1|NA
CSVQGVLSYEQYF
TGCAGCGTGCAGGGAGTCTTGTCCTACGAGCAGTACTTC
>NA|14|TRBJ1-1|TRBV12-3/TRBV12-4|few
CASTQGVGFTEAFF
TGTGCCAGCACCCAAGGGGTAGGGTTCACTGAAGCTTTCTTT
>NA|14|TRBJ1-2|TRBV28|NA
CASSFDILNYGYTF
TGTGCCAGCAGTTTTGACATCTTAAACTATGGCTACACCTTC
>NA|16|TRBJ1-1|TRBV19|few
CASSIPGGILSTEAFF
TGTGCCAGTAGCATTCCGGGGGGGATTCTGAGCACTGAAGCTTTCTTT
>NA|13|TRBJ2-5|TRBV7-9|NA
CASRKSNGETQYF
TGTGCCAGCAGGAAGTCCAACGGGGAGACCCAGTACTTC
>TRBD2|16|TRBJ2-7|TRBV12-3/TRBV12-4|few
CASSPGRGGASYEQYF
TGTGCCAGCAGTCCAGGGCGGGGGGGCGCCTCCTACGAGCAGTACTTC
>NA|16|TRBJ1-3|TRBV5-1|NA
CASSLTVLQVGNTIYF
TGCGCCAGCAGCTTGACCGTCCTACAGGTGGGAAACACCATATATTTT
>NA|15|TRBJ2-7|TRBV5-1|few
CASSRIRVGTDEQYF
TGCGCCAGCAGCCGGATCAGGGTCGGGACCGACGAGCAGTACTTC
>TRBD1|19|TRBJ2-6|TRBV3-1|NA
CASSLYGTGYSSGANVLTF
TGTGCCAGCAGTTTGTACGGGACAGGGTATAGCTCTGGGGCCAACGTCCTGACTTTC
>NA|12|TRBJ1-1|TRBV6-2/TRBV6-3|NA
CASSKRNTEAFF
TGTGCCAGCAGCAAGAGGAACACTGAAGCTTTCTTT
>TRBD1|16|TRBJ2-1|TRBV29-1|NA
CSVGGTGGSSYNEQFF
TGCAGCGTTGGGGGGACAGGGGGCAGCTCCTACAATGAGCAGTTCTTC
>NA|15|TRBJ2-6|TRBV19|few
CASSTTHSGANVLTF
TGTGCCAGTAGTACAACTCACTCTGGGGCCAACGTCCTGACTTTC
>NA|15|TRBJ2-4|TRBV20-1|many
CSAREDSQAKNIQYF
TGCAGTGCTAGAGAGGACAGTCAAGCCAAAAACATTCAGTACTTC
>TRBD2|18|TRBJ2-7|TRBV6-2/TRBV6-3|NA
CASSYEGARGLANYEQYF
TGTGCCAGCAGTTACGAAGGGGCTAGGGGACTAGCGAACTACGAGCAGTACTTC
>TRBD1|13|TRBJ1-1|TRBV24-1|NA
CATTDRGFTEAFF
TGTGCCACCACTGACAGGGGTTTCACTGAAGCTTTCTTT
>TRBD1|16|TRBJ2-7|TRBV29-1|NA
CSVRSRGEDRDYEQYF
TGCAGCGTTCGTTCCCGGGGCGAGGACAGGGACTACGAGCAGTACTTC
>NA|17|TRBJ2-3|TRBV5-5|NA
CASSLVPQATGRDTQYF
TGTGCCAGCAGCTTGGTACCTCAAGCGACAGGCCGAGATACGCAGTATTTT
>NA|17|TRBJ2-3|TRBV7-9|few
CASKAPWAATSTDTQYF
TGTGCCAGCAAGGCCCCGTGGGCAGCGACTAGCACAGATACGCAGTATTTT
>TRBD1|14|TRBJ1-1|TRBV3-1|many
CASSPRQGNTEAFF
TGTGCCAGTAGTCCTCGACAGGGGAACACTGAAGCTTTCTTT
>TRBD1|15|TRBJ2-7|TRBV6-1|NA
CASRDGTGGFYEQYF
TGTGCCAGCAGAGACGGGACAGGGGGCTTCTACGAGCAGTACTTC
>NA|13|TRBJ2-1|TRBV2|many
CASRSPFYNEQFF
TGTGCCAGCAGAAGTCCCTTCTACAATGAGCAGTTCTTC
>NA|13|TRBJ2-7|TRBV29-1|few
CSVVGLFSYEQYF
TGCAGCGTTGTCGGGCTATTCTCCTACGAGCAGTACTTC
>NA|14|TRBJ2-7|TRBV7-8|few
CASSLMGASYEQYF
TGTGCCAGCAGCTTAATGGGGGCTTCCTACGAGCAGTACTTC
>NA|15|TRBJ2-2|TRBV12-3/TRBV12-4|few
CASSSGVTNTGELFF
TGTGCCAGCAGTTCCGGGGTAACGAACACCGGGGAGCTGTTTTTT
>NA|13|TRBJ1-4|TRBV6-2/TRBV6-3|NA
CASSFSSNEKLFF
TGTGCCAGCAGTTTCTCGTCTAATGAAAAACTGTTTTTT
>NA|15|TRBJ1-5|TRBV9|NA
CASSVDGGPNQPQHF
TGTGCCAGCAGCGTAGACGGGGGGCCCAATCAGCCCCAGCATTTT
>TRBD2|17|TRBJ2-1|TRBV11-2|NA
CASSPPARGGSMNEQFF
TGTGCCAGCAGCCCACCTGCGCGTGGCGGGAGTATGAATGAGCAGTTCTTC